The clone carrying this T cell receptor beta chain has at least ten counts. From the 5' RACE reads, TCRdb called clonotypes with MiXCR, one entry per CDR3 protein. The sample shows around 150,000 distinct CDR3 sequences, around 6.6% of them seen only once. The data stem from a study of CD8 T cells in ankylosing spondylitis. Per germline, CDR1 MGHRA and CDR2 YSYEKL. This CDR3 comprises 15 residues. Trimming removed 3 bases from V and 1 base from J; junction bases left unmatched: 3. The chain recombines TRBV4-1 with TRBJ2-7; 10 bases map to TRBD2. Sequenced input: blood, either unsorted or a sorted T cell fraction (not recorded which). This clonotype was obtained from a female donor with ankylosing spondylitis or in good health (not recorded which). CDR3 DNA: TGCGCCAGCAGCCACCCGACTAGCGGGTCCTACGAGCAGTACTTC. Protein: CASSHPTSGSYEQYF.